This T cell receptor beta chain was documented in a study of T cell responses to AZD1222 COVID-19 vaccine. Only one count was recorded for this clone. Its antigen is not identified. General observations from the study: Seropositivity was recorded at baseline in only a handful of AZD1222 recipients. Spike-specific TCRs gained breadth and depth after people received two AZD1222 doses.

Here immunoSEQ multiplex PCR was the method, and the copy in TCRdb shows in-frame clones only, minus some. The sample holds 110,000 to 150,000 clones, about 92% seen once. Trimming stripped 1 base from V and 7 bases from J, with 6 bases between. Germline CDR1 is SGHTA and CDR2 is FQGNSA. The CDR3 has 12 amino acids. This sequence was found in an adult in good health. The sequenced sample was peripheral blood, obtained on day 0 of AZD1222 vaccination. J is TRBJ2-3 and V is TRBV7-2; D possibly corresponds to TRBD2 (5 bases). CDR3: CASSLGGNTQYF. The CDR3 DNA reads TGTGCCAGCAGCTTAGGAGGGAATACGCAGTATTTT.